The clone carrying this T cell receptor (beta chain) has only a few counts. Its antigen is undetermined. The sample belongs to a study of cytomegalovirus exposure and HLA in healthy donors. Germline V gene sequence: CDR1 DFQATT, CDR2 SNEGSKA (reference sequence). Trimming took off 5 bases at V and 9 bases at J, with 11 bases between the two ends. The CDR3 contains 11 residues. Study conclusions and caveats: More clonal expansion characterized HLA-associated TCR beta chains than equally common others in a later analysis. Excluded: some indistinguishable V segments such as TRBV6-2 and TRBV6-3.

13 Jbeta primers and 60 Vbeta primers were used for the PCR. TCRdb's copy holds only in-frame clones and misses some; the assay was immunoSEQ multiplex PCR. Here the sample spans more than 150,000 clones, 76% being singletons. Sequences were obtained from PBMCs. This sequence originates from a man between 18 and 35 years old in good health and CMV-seronegative. The chain has TRBV20-1 and TRBJ2-1; D not certain. CDR3 nucleotide sequence: TGCAGTGCTCTAGGTTTTGGTGAGCAGTTCTTC. Protein sequence: CSALGFGEQFF.